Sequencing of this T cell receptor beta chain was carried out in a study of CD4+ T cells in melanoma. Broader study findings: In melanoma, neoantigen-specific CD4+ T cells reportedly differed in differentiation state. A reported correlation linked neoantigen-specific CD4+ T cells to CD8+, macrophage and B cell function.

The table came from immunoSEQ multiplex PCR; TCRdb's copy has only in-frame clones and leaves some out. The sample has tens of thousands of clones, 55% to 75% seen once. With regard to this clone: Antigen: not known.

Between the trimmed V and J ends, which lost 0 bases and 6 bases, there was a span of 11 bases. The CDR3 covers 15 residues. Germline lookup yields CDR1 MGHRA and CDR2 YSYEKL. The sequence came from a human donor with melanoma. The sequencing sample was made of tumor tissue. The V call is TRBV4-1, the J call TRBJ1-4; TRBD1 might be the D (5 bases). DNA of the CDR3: TGCGCCAGCAGCCAAGATCTCGGGGGGGATGAAAAACTGTTTTTT. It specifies CASSQDLGGDEKLFF.